These 20 T cell receptor beta chains came from one sample sequenced in a study of CXCR3-negative and CXCR3-positive naive CD8 T cells. Regarding the study as a whole: Researchers report that CXCR3-positive naive cells carry more hydrophobic TRB CDR3s than CXCR3-negative naive cells.

The antigens these receptors bind are not known. All TRB cDNA libraries came from 5' RACE performed with UMI labels. Reprocessing the 5' RACE reads, TCRdb reports a single entry for every CDR3 protein and omits DNA. This repertoire includes 150,000 or so distinct CDR3 sequences. The specimen was naive CXCR3+ CD8+ T cells from blood. Subset reported: CD45RO-CCR7+CD27+CD95- naive CD8+ T cells expressing CXCR3 (TNR3+). The receptors originated from a human donor in good health. Some clones in this sample may be carry-over from other donors' samples.

CDR3 protein: CASSAGLLNIQYF. This chain uses TRBV12-3 or TRBV12-4 with TRBJ2-4; TCRdb lists TRBD1, though no DNA is available to test this call. This CDR3 comprises 13 residues.

The chain links TRBV30 to TRBJ2-7; TCRdb lists TRBD1, though no DNA is available to test this call. Germline assignment: CDR1 GTSNPN and CDR2 SVGIG (reference sequence). The CDR3 sequence is 14 residues long. This CDR3 is CAWRATGGGHEQYF.

The rearrangement links TRBV7-6 to TRBJ1-1; TCRdb names TRBD1, which stays unverified in the absence of DNA. This CDR3 has 17 residues. The germline CDR1 and CDR2 sequences are SGHVS and FNYEAQ. The CDR3 protein is CASSLMDRGREYTEAFF.

The chain recombines TRBV7-9 with TRBJ2-5; TCRdb selects TRBD2, and the lack of DNA leaves this call unchecked. Germline V gene sequence: CDR1 SEHNR, CDR2 FQNEAQ (reference sequence). This CDR3 comprises 16 residues. The CDR3 is CASSRITTSGSETQYF.

The chain recombines TRBV29-1 with TRBJ2-5. The CDR3 runs 15 residues. Germline V gene lookup returns CDR1 SQVTM and CDR2 ANQGSEA. The CDR3 sequence: CSVIYQRGFQETQYF.

This chain links TRBV6-2 or TRBV6-3 with TRBJ2-7; TCRdb's D gene call, TRBD2, goes unchecked for lack of DNA. The germline V gene has CDR1 MNHEY and CDR2 SVGEGT. The CDR3 runs 14 residues. The CDR3 is CASSYGGMYYEQYF.

The chain joins TRBV19 to TRBJ1-1; TCRdb lists TRBD1, though no DNA is available to test this call. From germline, CDR1 is LNHDA and CDR2 SQIVND (reference sequence). The CDR3 runs 15 residues. The CDR3: CASSIWDRGNTEAFF.

V and J are TRBV28 and TRBJ1-1. CDR1 is MDHEN, CDR2 SYDVKM, per germline. The CDR3 consists of 11 residues. The CDR3 is CASCDNTEAFF.

The chain is built from TRBV20-1 and TRBJ1-1; TCRdb picks TRBD1, but there is no DNA to check that call. CDR1 is DFQATT, CDR2 SNEGSKA, per germline (reference sequence). The CDR3 has 12 residues. The CDR3 region is CSARGQGTEAFF.

V and J are TRBV7-3 and TRBJ2-1; TCRdb calls TRBD1, which cannot be checked without DNA. The CDR3 totals 14 residues. Germline assignment: CDR1 SGHTA and CDR2 FQGTGA. The CDR3 loop reads CASSEGQGYNEQFF.

The genes are TRBV27 and TRBJ2-1. Germline lookup yields CDR1 MNHEY and CDR2 SMNVEV (reference sequence). The CDR3 has 13 residues. The CDR3: CASSSAFYNEQFF.

This sequence joins TRBV7-2 and TRBJ2-5; with no DNA, the TCRdb D assignment of TRBD1 cannot be verified. The CDR3 sequence is 14 residues long. The germline V gene has CDR1 SGHTA and CDR2 FQGNSA. The CDR3 spells CASRIPYGGETQYF. The full variable domain, with the rest looked up from reference TRBV7-2 and TRBJ2-5, is GAGVSQSPSNKVTEKGKDVELRCDPISGHTALYWYRQSLGQGLEFLIYFQGNSAPDKSGLPSDRFSAERTGGSVSTLTIQRTQQEDSAVYLCASRIPYGGETQYFGPGTRLLVL.

The chain employs TRBV4-3 and TRBJ2-1; the TCRdb call, TRBD1, lacks DNA for checking. CDR1 and CDR2 from the germline V gene are LGHNA and YSLEER. The CDR3 has 15 amino acids. CDR3 amino acids: CASSQDKGGSNEQFF.

The rearrangement joins TRBV9 to TRBJ1-1. The CDR3 has 14 residues. CDR1 and CDR2 from the germline V gene are SGDLS and YYNGEE. The CDR3 sequence: CASSVATADTEAFF.

The chain joins TRBV20-1 to TRBJ2-7; TCRdb selects TRBD1, and the lack of DNA leaves this call unchecked. The CDR3 loop spans 14 amino acids. Germline V CDR1 and CDR2: DFQATT, SNEGSKA (reference sequence). The chain's CDR3 is CSARDGATSYEQYF.

The chain employs TRBV20-1 and TRBJ2-5; the TRBD1 assignment by TCRdb is unverifiable without DNA. Germline CDR1 DFQATT, CDR2 SNEGSKA (reference sequence). This CDR3 has 15 residues. The CDR3 reads CSAGTPGPYQETQYF.

The chain is built from TRBV6-1 and TRBJ2-1. This CDR3 comprises 14 residues. Looked up from germline, CDR1 is MNHNS and CDR2 is SASEGT. The CDR3 region is CASRELGAYNEQFF.

CDR3 sequence: CASSESPEQFF. The gene calls are TRBV25-1 and TRBJ2-1. The CDR3 has 11 residues. CDR1 and CDR2 (germline): MGHDK, SYGVNS.

The chain combines TRBV5-1 with TRBJ1-1. CDR1 is SGHRS and CDR2 is YFSETQ in the germline V gene. The CDR3 runs to 13 residues. This CDR3 is CASSGDGGSEAFF.

This chain joins TRBV4-3 and TRBJ2-5; the TRBD1 assignment by TCRdb is unverifiable without DNA. The CDR3 runs 19 residues. In germline, CDR1 is LGHNA, CDR2 YSLEER. Here the CDR3 reads CASSQDRVGAVGPQETQYF.